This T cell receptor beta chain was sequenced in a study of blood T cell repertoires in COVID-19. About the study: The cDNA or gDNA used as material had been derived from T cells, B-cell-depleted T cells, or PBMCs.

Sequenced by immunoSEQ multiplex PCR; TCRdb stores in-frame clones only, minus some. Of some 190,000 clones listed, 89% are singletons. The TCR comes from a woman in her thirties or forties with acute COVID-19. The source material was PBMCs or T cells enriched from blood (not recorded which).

CDR3 in DNA: TGTGCCAGCAGCTACGAACGCCTCCGGGACTTTAGCTCCTACGAGCAGTACTTC. Amino acid sequence: CASSYERLRDFSSYEQYF. The chain carries TRBV7-6 and TRBJ2-7; possible D gene TRBD2, 6 bases. The V end lost 4 bases, the J end lost 0 bases, and 22 bases lay between the germline ends. The CDR3 covers 18 residues. CDR1 and CDR2 from the germline V gene are SGHVS and FNYEAQ.